The 32 T cell receptor beta chains given below trace back to one sample, sequenced in a study of human T cells and chemical hapten exposure. Time point here: pre-sensitization, week 0. Treatment defined: therapeutic diphenylcyclopropenone sensitization with weekly scalp DPC. TCRdb independently ran MiXCR on the RACE reads; one entry per CDR3 protein. The sample gives around 300,000 distinct CDR3 sequences, about 5% of which show up once; 7% to 10% is in the top ten. Sample: whole blood, taken in connection with sensitization to the hapten diphenylcyclopropenone (DPC). The receptors come from a woman between 18 and 30 years old with alopecia areata. Some clones in this sample may be carry-over from other donors' samples.

V and J are TRBV6-2 or TRBV6-3 and TRBJ2-5, with D possibly being TRBD1 (6 bases). Germline lookup yields CDR1 MNHEY and CDR2 SVGEGT. CDR3 size: 14 residues. Trimming left V 4 bases short and J 1 base short, with 10 bases between. This CDR3 is CASSWGTSQETQYF. The CDR3 nucleotides are TGTGCCAGCAGTTGGGGGACATCCCAAGAGACCCAGTACTTC.

This clonotype was counted between two and nine times. The chain recombines TRBV27 with TRBJ2-2, with a tentative D call TRBD1 (5 bases). Looked up from germline, CDR1 is MNHEY and CDR2 is SMNVEV (reference sequence). The CDR3 is 14 amino acids. V lost 1 base and J lost 6, with 9 bases in between. The CDR3 DNA reads TGTGCCAGCAGTTTATTTTTCAGGGCCGGGGAGCTGTTTTTT. As protein: CASSLFFRAGELFF.

This clonotype turned up a few times. The chain has TRBV6-2 or TRBV6-3 and TRBJ1-4; D ambiguous. Trimming removed 6 bases from V and 6 bases from J, with 14 bases in between. Per germline, CDR1 MNHEY and CDR2 SVGEGT. The CDR3 is 14 residues long. In DNA form, the CDR3 reads TGTGCCAGCAGGGAACCGGGAAGGGATGAAAAACTGTTTTTT. Amino acids: CASREPGRDEKLFF.

This clonotype was recorded a few times. V is TRBV24-1 and J is TRBJ2-7; D unclear. Per germline, CDR1 KGHDR and CDR2 SFDVKD. The CDR3 has 13 residues. The V end was cut by 4 bases, the J end by 5 bases, with 11 bases between. The DNA for the CDR3 is TGTGCCACCAGTGACTCACGTGGGGACGAGCAGTACTTC. Its protein is CATSDSRGDEQYF.

V usage is TRBV12-3 or TRBV12-4 and J usage is TRBJ2-5; D ambiguous. The CDR3 is made up of 14 amino acids. V lost 1 base, J lost 5 bases, and 11 bases lay in between. The CDR3 sequence is CASSLDALVETQYF. In DNA form, the CDR3 reads TGTGCCAGCAGTTTAGACGCGCTTGTTGAGACCCAGTACTTC.

This clonotype was observed at least ten times. The chain links TRBV11-2 to TRBJ2-1; D is perhaps TRBD1 (6 bases). The length of the CDR3 is 14 residues. V was cut by 6 bases and J by 4 bases, with 13 bases left in between. Germline V gives CDR1 SGHAT, CDR2 FQNNGV. For the CDR3, the DNA is TGTGCCAGCAGTTTGGGGGCCAGTTACAATGAGCAGTTCTTC. Protein: CASSLGASYNEQFF.

This clonotype showed up just a few times. V is TRBV15 and J is TRBJ1-2; D gene uncertain. This CDR3 has 13 amino acids. The V gene lost 1 base and the J gene lost 6 bases, with 9 bases spanning the gap. In germline, CDR1 is LNHNV, CDR2 YYDKDF (reference sequence). CDR3 sequence reads: CATSRAGLDGYTF. The CDR3, as DNA: TGTGCCACCAGCAGAGCCGGGCTCGATGGCTACACCTTC.

The J gene is TRBJ2-3, the V gene TRBV5-4; D unresolved. The germline V gene encodes CDR1 SGHNT and CDR2 YYREEE (reference sequence). The V end lost 2 bases, the J end lost 0 bases, and 13 bases lay between the germline ends. The CDR3 consists of 16 residues. CDR3 amino acids: CASSLRPYTSTDTQYF. DNA of the CDR3: TGTGCCAGCAGCTTAAGGCCATATACTAGCACAGATACGCAGTATTTT.

This clonotype occurred many times. This chain joins TRBV4-3 and TRBJ2-2; D unclear. Per the germline V gene, CDR1 is LGHNA and CDR2 is YSLEER. Trimming removed 0 bases from V and 0 bases from J, with 11 bases in between. The CDR3 sequence is 17 residues long. CDR3 residues: CASSQESRGPNTGELFF. CDR3 DNA: TGCGCCAGCAGCCAAGAATCCCGTGGACCGAACACCGGGGAGCTGTTTTTT.

The gene calls are TRBV4-2 and TRBJ1-1; unclear D gene. Germline loops: CDR1 LGHNA, CDR2 YNFKEQ. The length of the CDR3 is 11 residues. CDR3 DNA: TGTGCAGCCGGGAGCAACACTGAAGCTTTCTTT. Encoded protein: CAAGSNTEAFF.

This clonotype was recorded a few times. The chain uses TRBV29-1 and TRBJ2-3; a possible D gene is TRBD2 (6 bases). Germline CDR1 reads SQVTM; CDR2 reads ANQGSEA. There are 15 residues in the CDR3. Trimming stripped 2 bases from V and 2 bases from J, with 14 bases between. The chain's CDR3 is CSVELGTGVTDTQYF. In DNA, the CDR3 is TGCAGCGTTGAATTAGGGACGGGGGTCACAGATACGCAGTATTTT.

This clonotype was picked up a small number of times. Just one base apart from a much larger clone, this may be a read error. The chain carries TRBV3-1 and TRBJ1-6; D not resolved. The CDR3 runs to 13 residues. Germline CDR1 and CDR2: LGHDT and YNNKEL (reference sequence). The CDR3 here is CGSSQRDFAPLHF. The CDR3 coding sequence is TGTGGCAGCAGCCAAAGGGATTTTGCACCCCTCCACTTT.

This clonotype was found many times. The chain joins TRBV5-5 to TRBJ2-7; the match to TRBD1 covers 9 bases. Germline lookup yields CDR1 SGHKS and CDR2 YYEKEE (reference sequence). The ends lost 5 bases at V and 3 bases at J; junction bases unmatched: 6. This CDR3 contains 14 residues. CDR3 DNA sequence: TGTGCCAGCAGTTTGCGGACAGGGGACTACGAGCAGTACTTC. Amino acid sequence: CASSLRTGDYEQYF.

A few counts support this clonotype. The chain links TRBV6-2 or TRBV6-3 to TRBJ1-5, with a tentative D call TRBD1 (6 bases). The CDR3 totals 18 residues. CDR1 and CDR2 (germline): MNHEY, SVGEGT. The V end lost 6 bases, the J end lost 2 bases, and 23 bases lay between the germline ends. CDR3 sequence reads: CASSPQDRFTRGNQPQHF. In DNA, the CDR3 is TGTGCCAGCAGCCCGCAGGACAGATTTACGAGAGGCAATCAGCCCCAGCATTTT.

Only a few counts were recorded for this clonotype. The genes are TRBV29-1 and TRBJ2-3; 7 bases are shared with TRBD2. Losses at the gene ends were 6 bases for V and 8 bases for J; bases not matched to a gene: 5. The CDR3 loop spans 11 amino acids. Germline loops: CDR1 SQVTM, CDR2 ANQGSEA. This chain's CDR3 is CSVGGEATQYF. DNA for the CDR3: TGCAGCGTGGGAGGGGAGGCTACGCAGTATTTT.

This clonotype occurred many times. The rearrangement links TRBV4-1 to TRBJ1-5; D is ambiguous. The V gene lost 0 bases and the J gene lost 5 bases, with 8 bases spanning the gap. The germline CDR1 and CDR2 sequences are MGHRA and YSYEKL. This CDR3 region has 14 residues. This CDR3 is CASSQEQSDQPQHF. In DNA form, the CDR3 reads TGCGCCAGCAGCCAAGAACAGTCCGATCAGCCCCAGCATTTT.

This clonotype was seen at least ten times. The chain has TRBV7-2 and TRBJ2-5; 9 nucleotides agree with TRBD2. The CDR3 consists of 19 residues. Germline loops: CDR1 SGHTA, CDR2 FQGNSA. V was pared by 3 bases and J by 1 base, with 15 bases of the junction left unmatched. CDR3 region: CASSFIPHPGGGAQETQYF. The DNA of the CDR3 is TGTGCCAGCAGCTTTATCCCCCACCCTGGCGGGGGGGCCCAAGAGACCCAGTACTTC. Using reference TRBV7-2 and TRBJ2-5 for the parts outside the CDR3, the full variable domain is GAGVSQSPSNKVTEKGKDVELRCDPISGHTALYWYRQSLGQGLEFLIYFQGNSAPDKSGLPSDRFSAERTGGSVSTLTIQRTQQEDSAVYLCASSFIPHPGGGAQETQYFGPGTRLLVL.

This clonotype has ten or more counts. This chain links TRBV6-5 with TRBJ2-2; a weak D match, TRBD1 (5 bases). The CDR3 totals 14 residues. Germline CDR1 is MNHEY and CDR2 is SVGAGI. The V end lost 2 bases, the J end lost 4 bases, and 8 bases lay between the germline ends. CDR3 DNA sequence: TGTGCCAGCAGTTACAGGGGTTTCACCGGGGAGCTGTTTTTT. Amino acids: CASSYRGFTGELFF.

The table lists this clonotype with many counts. V and J are TRBV4-3 and TRBJ1-6, with 7 bases lining up with TRBD1. This CDR3 comprises 17 residues. The trim removed 1 base at V and 12 bases at J, leaving 15 bases unmatched. Per germline, CDR1 LGHNA and CDR2 YSLEER. The DNA for the CDR3 is TGCGCCAGCAGCCAAGCGGCGGCAGGGGGTTCGATTCAACCCCTCCACTTT. This gives the protein CASSQAAAGGSIQPLHF.

This clonotype has ten or more counts. The chain combines TRBV12-3 or TRBV12-4 with TRBJ2-1, with 10 bases matching TRBD2. The CDR3 is 15 amino acids. The ends lost 7 bases at V and 9 bases at J; junction bases unmatched: 12. The CDR3 loop reads CASTLSSGGAVEQFF. The CDR3 nucleotides read TGTGCCAGCACCTTATCCAGCGGGGGGGCCGTTGAGCAGTTCTTC.

This clonotype was picked up many times. This chain connects TRBV2 to TRBJ2-3, with 11 bases matching TRBD2. The J segment lost 5 bases and the V segment lost 3 bases, leaving 1 base of the junction unmatched. Germline assignment: CDR1 SNHLY and CDR2 FYNNEI. The CDR3 length is 14 residues. Here the CDR3 reads CASSDGLAGDTQYF. In nucleotides, the CDR3 is TGTGCCAGCAGTGACGGACTAGCGGGAGATACGCAGTATTTT.

V and J are TRBV18 and TRBJ1-2; no reliable D call. Germline lookup yields CDR1 KGHSH and CDR2 LQKENI. The V end lost 3 bases, the J end lost 2 bases, and 10 bases lay between the germline ends. This CDR3 has 14 amino acids. The CDR3 sequence is CASSPSQRNYGYTF. CDR3 coding DNA: TGTGCCAGCTCACCCTCCCAGCGAAACTATGGCTACACCTTC.

This clonotype was detected a few times. The chain combines TRBV28 with TRBJ2-1, with a weak D call TRBD2 (6 bases). Germline-derived CDR1 and CDR2 are MDHEN and SYDVKM. V gave up 3 bases and J gave up 0 bases, with 12 bases separating them. The CDR3 has 16 residues. The CDR3 bases are TGTGCCAGCAGTTTCCAGCGGGCCAGCTCCTACAATGAGCAGTTCTTC. Protein sequence: CASSFQRASSYNEQFF.

This clonotype was counted a few times. The rearrangement joins TRBV7-2 to TRBJ1-5; TRBD1 matches at 7 bases. V was pared by 5 bases and J by 6 bases, with 7 bases of the junction left unmatched. Germline-derived CDR1 and CDR2 are SGHTA and FQGNSA. This CDR3 is built from 14 residues. The CDR3 reads CASSLQGNGQPQHF. The CDR3 DNA follows: TGTGCCAGCAGCCTACAGGGGAATGGTCAGCCCCAGCATTTT.

Only a few counts were recorded for this clonotype. The gene calls are TRBV6-5 and TRBJ2-7, with 7 bases fitting TRBD1. The CDR3 covers 13 residues. Per the germline V gene, CDR1 is MNHEY and CDR2 is SVGAGI. V shed 7 bases and J 6 bases; nucleotides not matched to a gene: 9. Written as DNA, the CDR3 is TGTGCCAGCACGGGGAGAACAGGGGCCGAGCAGTACTTC. Protein sequence: CASTGRTGAEQYF.

This clonotype was recorded at least ten times. The chain uses TRBV2 and TRBJ1-2; 9 positions match TRBD1. V was clipped by 7 bases and J by 8 bases; unmatched bases: 8. The CDR3 length is 13 residues. In germline, CDR1 is SNHLY, CDR2 FYNNEI. CDR3 in amino acids: CASNLQGAEGYTF. The CDR3 region has the DNA TGTGCCAGCAACCTACAGGGGGCAGAAGGCTACACCTTC. The full variable domain, rest sourced from reference TRBV2 and TRBJ1-2, is EPEVTQTPSHQVTQMGQEVILRCVPISNHLYFYWYRQILGQKVEFLVSFYNNEISEKSEIFDDQFSVERPDGSNFTLKIRSTKLEDSAMYFCASNLQGAEGYTFGSGTRLTVV.

The chain is built from TRBV10-3 and TRBJ2-2, with D unresolved. V was cut by 10 bases and J by 4 bases, with 13 bases left in between. CDR1 and CDR2 from the germline V gene are ENHRY and SYGVKD. The CDR3 is 13 amino acids. The CDR3 DNA sequence: TGTGCCACCGAGGAACGCAGCACCGGGGAGCTGTTTTTT. Translated, it gives CATEERSTGELFF.

This clonotype was detected many times. V is TRBV4-1 and J is TRBJ1-1; 7 bases match TRBD1. The length of the CDR3 is 16 residues. Germline lookup yields CDR1 MGHRA and CDR2 YSYEKL. V shed 0 bases, J shed 1 base, and the junction held 5 bases outside the gene matches. CDR3 sequence (DNA): TGCGCCAGCAGCCAAGATCCGGCAGGGGGGAACACTGAAGCTTTCTTT. The encoded protein is CASSQDPAGGNTEAFF.

This chain uses TRBV20-1 with TRBJ1-2; unclear D gene. Trimming stripped 3 bases from V and 4 bases from J, with 12 bases between. The germline V gene encodes CDR1 DFQATT and CDR2 SNEGSKA (reference sequence). The CDR3 spans 13 residues. The CDR3 DNA reads as TGCAGTGCTAGTCCGATGGATCCCTATGGCTACACCTTC. It translates to CSASPMDPYGYTF.

This clonotype has ten or more counts. This chain links TRBV12-3 or TRBV12-4 with TRBJ1-5; no clear D gene. This CDR3 contains 14 residues. V dropped 7 bases and J dropped 3 bases, with 13 bases sitting between them. This CDR3 is CASMVSGDNQPQHF. The CDR3 nucleotides are TGTGCCAGCATGGTCAGTGGGGACAATCAGCCCCAGCATTTT.

The V and J genes are TRBV2 and TRBJ1-2, with D perhaps TRBD1 (6 bases). Germline V lookup: CDR1 SNHLY, CDR2 FYNNEI. The CDR3 contains 14 residues. The ends were cut back, 0 bases at V and 5 bases at J, with 10 bases in the middle. The DNA of the CDR3 is TGTGCCAGCAGTGAAGCTATGGACAGTTATGGCTACACCTTC. Protein product: CASSEAMDSYGYTF.

At least ten counts were recorded for this clonotype. V and J are TRBV4-2 and TRBJ1-1; D unresolved. The CDR3 extends over 14 amino acids. CDR1 LGHNA and CDR2 YNFKEQ come from the germline V gene. V lost 2 bases and J lost 3, with 10 bases in between. The DNA of the CDR3 is TGTGCCAGCAGCCAACCCCTCCGGGACACTGAAGCTTTCTTT. Amino acid sequence: CASSQPLRDTEAFF.